Each of the 9 T cell receptor beta chains below was sequenced from the same sample in a study of T cell responses to AZD1222 COVID-19 vaccine. The protocol was immunoSEQ multiplex PCR, while the TCRdb copy is restricted to in-frame clones and leaves out a portion. The sample yields around 130,000 clones, 80% to 90% seen once. The sequences come from peripheral blood, collected on day 0 of AZD1222 vaccination. These TCRs come from an adult in good health.

The V call is TRBV10-2, the J call TRBJ2-3; D not resolved. Germline V gives CDR1 WSHSY, CDR2 SAAADI. Deletions cut 7 bases from V and 3 bases from J, with 17 bases between. The CDR3 consists of 15 residues. This CDR3 is CASTSRPHETDTQYF. The CDR3 DNA sequence: TGCGCCAGCACGAGCAGGCCCCATGAGACAGATACGCAGTATTTT.

The chain recombines TRBV6-5 with TRBJ1-1; D may be TRBD1 (6 bases). With 7 bases removed from V and 5 bases from J, the gap between germline ends came to 17 bases. The germline V gene encodes CDR1 MNHEY and CDR2 SVGAGI. The CDR3 sequence is 14 residues long. The CDR3 region has the DNA TGTGCCAGCACCCTTGAGGGGGGGCTGACTGAAGCTTTCTTT. It encodes CASTLEGGLTEAFF.

The chain uses TRBV3-1 (or the pseudogene TRBV3-2) and TRBJ2-7; no firm D call. The CDR3 is 17 residues long. Germline-derived CDR1 and CDR2 are LGHDT and YNNKEL (reference sequence). V was pared by 0 bases and J by 6 bases, with 21 bases between. The CDR3 protein is CASSQDLLGLGNTEQYF. Here the CDR3 DNA reads TGTGCCAGCAGCCAAGATCTCCTCGGGTTAGGCAATACCGAGCAGTACTTC.

The genes are TRBV10-3 and TRBJ1-1; 7 bases match TRBD1. V trimming: 6 bases; J trimming: 3 bases; junction bases outside the gene matches: 1. This CDR3 spans 12 amino acids. Germline CDR1 and CDR2: ENHRY and SYGVKD. The CDR3 loop is CAIRGQYTEAFF. In DNA form, the CDR3 reads TGTGCCATCAGGGGACAGTACACTGAAGCTTTCTTT.

This chain connects TRBV29-1 to TRBJ1-5; no clear D gene. The germline gives CDR1 SQVTM, CDR2 ANQGSEA. CDR3 length: 15 amino acids. The ends were cut back, 0 bases at V and 7 bases at J, with 16 bases in the middle. The CDR3 loop reads CSVEEGAGEDQPQHF. The CDR3 nucleotides read TGCAGCGTTGAAGAAGGAGCGGGAGAGGACCAGCCCCAGCATTTT.

This chain uses TRBV6-4 with TRBJ2-1; 14 positions match TRBD2. In germline, CDR1 is MRHNA, CDR2 SNTAGT. The CDR3 consists of 16 residues. The V gene end was trimmed by 2 bases and the J gene end by 12 bases; junction bases not matched to a gene: 9. The CDR3 nucleotides read TGTGCCAGCAGTGACCACCCGGGACTAGCGGGGGTCGGGCAGTTCTTC. As protein: CASSDHPGLAGVGQFF.

The V gene is TRBV6-4, the J gene TRBJ1-4; no reliable D call. Per the germline V gene, CDR1 is MRHNA and CDR2 is SNTAGT. This CDR3 contains 15 residues. V was cut by 4 bases and J by 0 bases, with 9 bases left in between. CDR3 DNA sequence: TGTGCCAGCAGTGTGAACAGAGCAACTAATGAAAAACTGTTTTTT. Translated, it gives CASSVNRATNEKLFF.

Concerning this clone itself: One junction end does not reproduce the germline sequence, and a read error may be involved. V usage is TRBV19 and J usage is TRBJ2-7; 10 bases align to TRBD2. Germline V gene data show CDR1 as LNHDA and CDR2 as SQIVND (reference sequence). The CDR3 is 15 amino acids. The CDR3 reads CASSIASGSSHEQYF. DNA of the CDR3: TGTGCCAGTAGTATAGCTAGCGGGAGCTCCCACGAGCAGTACTTC.

This chain connects TRBV7-3 to TRBJ2-7; 8 nucleotides agree with TRBD1. The ends lost 5 bases at V and 8 bases at J; junction bases unmatched: 8. Germline V lookup: CDR1 SGHTA, CDR2 FQGTGA. This CDR3 is 13 amino acids long. CDR3 DNA: TGTGCCAGCAGCCCGCAGACAGGGGAACAGCAGTACTTC. It translates to CASSPQTGEQQYF.